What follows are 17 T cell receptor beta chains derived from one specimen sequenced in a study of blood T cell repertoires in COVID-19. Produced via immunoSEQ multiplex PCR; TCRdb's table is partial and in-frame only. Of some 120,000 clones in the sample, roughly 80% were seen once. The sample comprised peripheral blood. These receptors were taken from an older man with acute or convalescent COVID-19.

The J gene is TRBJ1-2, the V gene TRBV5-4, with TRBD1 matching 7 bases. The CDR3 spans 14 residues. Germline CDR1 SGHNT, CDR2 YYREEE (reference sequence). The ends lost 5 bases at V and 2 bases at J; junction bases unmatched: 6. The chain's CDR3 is CASSRGGANYGYTF. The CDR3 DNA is TGTGCCAGCAGTCGAGGGGGCGCAAACTATGGCTACACCTTC.

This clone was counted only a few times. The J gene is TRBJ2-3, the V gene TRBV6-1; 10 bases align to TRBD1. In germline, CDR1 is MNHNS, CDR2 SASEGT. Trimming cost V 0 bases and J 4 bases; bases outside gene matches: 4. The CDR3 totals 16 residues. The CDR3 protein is CASSEAGGQGPDTQYF. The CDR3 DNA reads TGTGCCAGCAGTGAAGCGGGGGGACAGGGGCCAGATACGCAGTATTTT.

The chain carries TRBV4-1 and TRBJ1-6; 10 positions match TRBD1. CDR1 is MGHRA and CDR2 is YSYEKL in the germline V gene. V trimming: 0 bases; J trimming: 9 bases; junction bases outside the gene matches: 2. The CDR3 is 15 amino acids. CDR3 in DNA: TGCGCCAGCAGCCAAGAGGGGACAGGGGTTTCACCCCTCCACTTT. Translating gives CASSQEGTGVSPLHF.

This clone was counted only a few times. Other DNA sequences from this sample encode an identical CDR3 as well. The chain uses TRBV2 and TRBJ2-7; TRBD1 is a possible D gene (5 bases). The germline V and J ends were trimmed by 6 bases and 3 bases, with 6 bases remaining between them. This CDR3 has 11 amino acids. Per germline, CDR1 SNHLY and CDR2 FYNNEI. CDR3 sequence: CASRRGYEQYF. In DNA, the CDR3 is TGTGCCAGCAGAAGGGGCTACGAGCAGTACTTC.

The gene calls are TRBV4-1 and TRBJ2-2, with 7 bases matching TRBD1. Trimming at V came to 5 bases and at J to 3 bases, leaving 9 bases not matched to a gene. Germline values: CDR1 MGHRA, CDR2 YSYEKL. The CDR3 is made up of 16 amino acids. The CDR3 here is CASSAEGQTYTGELFF. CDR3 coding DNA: TGCGCCAGCAGCGCAGAGGGACAGACTTACACCGGGGAGCTGTTTTTT.

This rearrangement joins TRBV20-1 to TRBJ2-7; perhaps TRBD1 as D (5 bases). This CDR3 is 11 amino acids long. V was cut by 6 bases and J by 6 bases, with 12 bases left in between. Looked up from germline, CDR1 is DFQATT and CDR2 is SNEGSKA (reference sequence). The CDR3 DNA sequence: TGCAGTGCGTTCCAGGGTCCCGAGCAGTACTTC. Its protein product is CSAFQGPEQYF.

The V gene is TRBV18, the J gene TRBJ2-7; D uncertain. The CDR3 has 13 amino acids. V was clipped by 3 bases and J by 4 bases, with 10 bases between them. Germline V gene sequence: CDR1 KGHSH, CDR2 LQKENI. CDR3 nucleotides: TGTGCCAGCTCACCTACGACAAGTTACGAGCAGTACTTC. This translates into CASSPTTSYEQYF.

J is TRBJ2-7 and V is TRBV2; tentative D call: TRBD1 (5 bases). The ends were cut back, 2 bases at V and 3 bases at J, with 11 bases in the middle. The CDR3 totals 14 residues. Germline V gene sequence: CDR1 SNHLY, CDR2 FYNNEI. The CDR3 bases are TGTGCCAGCAGTGAAAGGGAAGGGGTCTACGAGCAGTACTTC. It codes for CASSEREGVYEQYF.

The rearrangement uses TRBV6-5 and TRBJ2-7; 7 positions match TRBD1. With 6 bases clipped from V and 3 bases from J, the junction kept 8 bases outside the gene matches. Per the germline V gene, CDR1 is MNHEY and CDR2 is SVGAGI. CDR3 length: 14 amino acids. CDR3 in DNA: TGTGCCAGCAGCGCCGGGACAGAACTCTACGAGCAGTACTTC. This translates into CASSAGTELYEQYF.

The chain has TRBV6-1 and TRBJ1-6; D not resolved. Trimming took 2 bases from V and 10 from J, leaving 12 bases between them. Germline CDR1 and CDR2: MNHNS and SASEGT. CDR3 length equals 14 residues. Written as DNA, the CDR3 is TGTGCCAGCAGTGAATCGGGTCCTGAATCACCCCTCCACTTT. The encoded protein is CASSESGPESPLHF.

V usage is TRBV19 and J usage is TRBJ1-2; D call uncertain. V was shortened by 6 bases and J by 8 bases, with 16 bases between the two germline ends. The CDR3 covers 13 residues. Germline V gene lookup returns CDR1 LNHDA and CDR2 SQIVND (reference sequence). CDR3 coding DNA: TGTGCCAGTAGCTTCACGGAGTCTTTCGGCTACACCTTC. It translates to CASSFTESFGYTF.

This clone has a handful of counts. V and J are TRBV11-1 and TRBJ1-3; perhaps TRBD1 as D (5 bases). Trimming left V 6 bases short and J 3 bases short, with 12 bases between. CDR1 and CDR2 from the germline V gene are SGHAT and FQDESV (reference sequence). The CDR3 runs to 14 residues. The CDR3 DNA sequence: TGTGCCAGCAGAGGGGATTCGAGTGGAAACACCATATATTTT. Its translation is CASRGDSSGNTIYF.

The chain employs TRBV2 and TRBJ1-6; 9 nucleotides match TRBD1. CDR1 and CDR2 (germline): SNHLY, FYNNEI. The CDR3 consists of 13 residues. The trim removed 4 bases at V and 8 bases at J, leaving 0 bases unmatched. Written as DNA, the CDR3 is TGTGCCAGCAGTGGGGACAGGGATTCACCCCTCCACTTT. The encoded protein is CASSGDRDSPLHF.

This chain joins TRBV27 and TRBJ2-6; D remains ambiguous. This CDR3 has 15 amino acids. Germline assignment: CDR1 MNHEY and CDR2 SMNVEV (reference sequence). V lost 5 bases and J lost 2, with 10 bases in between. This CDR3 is CASSPQMTGANVLTF. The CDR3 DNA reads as TGTGCCAGCAGTCCACAGATGACTGGGGCCAACGTCCTGACTTTC.

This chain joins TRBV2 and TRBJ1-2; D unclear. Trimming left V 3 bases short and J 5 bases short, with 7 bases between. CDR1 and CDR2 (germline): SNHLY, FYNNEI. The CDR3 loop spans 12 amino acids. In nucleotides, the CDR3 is TGTGCCAGCAGTGATCAGGCGTATGGCTACACCTTC. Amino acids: CASSDQAYGYTF. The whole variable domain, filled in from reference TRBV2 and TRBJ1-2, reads EPEVTQTPSHQVTQMGQEVILRCVPISNHLYFYWYRQILGQKVEFLVSFYNNEISEKSEIFDDQFSVERPDGSNFTLKIRSTKLEDSAMYFCASSDQAYGYTFGSGTRLTVV.

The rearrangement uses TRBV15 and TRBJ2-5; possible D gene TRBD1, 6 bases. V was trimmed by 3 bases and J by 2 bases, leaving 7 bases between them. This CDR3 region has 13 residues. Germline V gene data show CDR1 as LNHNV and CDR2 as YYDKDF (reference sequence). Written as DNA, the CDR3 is TGTGCCACCAGCAGCCAGGGGCAAGAGACCCAGTACTTC. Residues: CATSSQGQETQYF.

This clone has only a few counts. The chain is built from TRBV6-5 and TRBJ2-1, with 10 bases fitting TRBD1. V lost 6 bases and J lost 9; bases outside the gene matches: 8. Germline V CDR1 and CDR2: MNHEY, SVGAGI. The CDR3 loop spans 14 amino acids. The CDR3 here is CASSVDRGRTEQFF. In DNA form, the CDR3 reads TGTGCCAGCAGCGTAGACAGGGGGCGAACTGAGCAGTTCTTC.